This T cell receptor beta chain stems from a study of blood T cell repertoires in COVID-19. On the study more broadly: Samples representing acute and convalescent COVID-19 were sourced from the United States, Italy and Spain.

This clone has only a few counts. Profiled with immunoSEQ multiplex PCR; TCRdb holds only in-frame clones, not every one. This sample carries 250,000 to 300,000 clones, around 87% of them seen once, and the ten largest clones take 2.1%. The receptor was derived from a woman aged 60 to 75 with COVID-19, enrolled during active disease. The specimen sequenced was peripheral blood.

CDR3 protein: CASSQGQTGDYGYTF. Here the CDR3 DNA reads TGTGCCAGCAGCCAAGGGCAAACAGGGGACTATGGCTACACCTTC. V gene TRBV4-2 combines with J gene TRBJ1-2; 7 nucleotides align to TRBD1. The CDR3 length is 15 residues. Germline values: CDR1 LGHNA, CDR2 YNFKEQ. The J segment lost 3 bases and the V segment lost 1 base, leaving 5 bases of the junction unmatched.